This T cell receptor (beta chain) was retrieved from a study of CD8 T cells in ankylosing spondylitis. Study findings and constraints: Both synovial fluid and blood in reactive arthritis had previously been reported to carry some motif variants. Blood of patients with ankylosing spondylitis appeared to be characterized by a TCR beta motif of roughly eight highly homologous variants. Relatively rare in peripheral blood, disease-linked clones were also CD8+.

Each TCR beta library was made by quantitative 5'-RACE that incorporated molecular barcodes. TCRdb re-called the 5' RACE reads with MiXCR, one entry per CDR3 protein. The data contain about 340,000 distinct CDR3 sequences, under 15% of them singletons. This clonotype was found many times. Its antigen is currently unknown. The CDR3 sequence is 14 residues long. The V gene's germline CDR1 is SGHRS and CDR2 YFSETQ. The V and J ends lost 4 bases and 1 base respectively, with 11 bases between them. The sample comprised blood, either unsorted or a sorted T cell fraction (not recorded which). The chain is built from TRBV5-1 and TRBJ1-1; D ambiguous. The origin of this receptor is a male donor with ankylosing spondylitis or in good health (not recorded which). CDR3 in DNA: TGCGCCAGCAGCACCAACCCAGAGAACACTGAAGCTTTCTTT. Protein sequence: CASSTNPENTEAFF.